This T cell receptor beta chain derives from a study of technical replicates of blood from several donors (dated by TCRdb to 2017 to 2019). About this clone: What antigen it recognizes has not been identified. There are no base qualities to consult, and no much larger clone falls within one base.

The library relied on the immunoSEQ multiplex PCR assay. The clones in this table, taken by TCRdb from immuneACCESS, are in-frame only. Not every clone is retained; where verified, under half of the shortfall comes from an unresolved V gene, and the cause of the rest is unknown. The sample contains over 75,000 clones, approximately 94% of them found a single time. The ten most abundant clones make up about 0.21% of the sample. At the junction V is shortened by 5 bases and J by 4 bases, with 21 bases in between. CDR1 SEHNR and CDR2 FQNEAQ are derived from the germline V gene (reference sequence). The cysteine opens and the phenylalanine closes a CDR3 of 16 amino acids. The retained sequence is limited to the CDR3, 48 bases, with the frame set at the first base.

This sequence was found in a human donor in good health. Sequenced sample: T cells isolated from PBMCs. The chain links TRBV7-9 with TRBJ2-7; no confident D gene assignment can be made. The bases read TGTGCCAGCAGCACCGCGCTAGGAGTCGCTGCTTACGAGCAGTACTTC. This codes for CASSTALGVAAYEQYF.